The 5 T cell receptor beta chains listed next were all sequenced from one sample in a study of patients and donors after allogeneic stem cell transplantation (dated by TCRdb to 2020 to 2021). Receptor amplification or capture employed RT-PCR. Reads for this sample came from a NextSeq 550. TCRdb reanalyzed the raw reads on its own, using fastp at Q25 for trimming and MiXCR for clone calling, and kept in-frame beta chains. Duplicate CDR3 protein sequences are folded into a single record with the most common DNA and genes. The sample table holds roughly 1,700 distinct CDR3 sequences, of which about 4.7% were seen once. The ten largest clones take up 25% to 35% of the sample. The material sequenced was blood, either unsorted or a sorted T cell fraction (not recorded which). The receptor set was obtained from a human donor who was either an allogeneic HSCT recipient or a stem cell or donor lymphocyte infusion donor (not recorded which). It is not recorded whose cells these are; they may come from a transplant donor.

This clonotype has only a few counts. The chain has TRBV25-1 and TRBJ2-7; tentative D call: TRBD2 (5 bases). V was pared by 1 base and J by 6 bases, with 7 bases between. The CDR3 consists of 12 residues. Germline lookup yields CDR1 MGHDK and CDR2 SYGVNS. In DNA, the CDR3 is TGTGCCAGCAGTGAATCGGCGGGCGAGCAGTACTTC. This encodes CASSESAGEQYF.

This clonotype is medium-sized by share. The V gene is TRBV2, the J gene TRBJ2-1; D gene unclear. Trimming removed 8 bases at V and 5 bases at J, with 16 bases between. The CDR3 spans 14 residues. CDR1 and CDR2 from the germline V gene are SNHLY and FYNNEI. Here the CDR3 reads CASLLVNRDNEQFF. Here the CDR3 DNA reads TGTGCCAGCCTCCTAGTGAACCGGGACAATGAGCAGTTCTTC.

This clonotype was seen only a few times. This chain joins TRBV6-1 and TRBJ1-2; D ambiguous. V lost 3 bases to trimming and J lost 4 bases, with 12 bases between them. CDR3 length: 14 residues. Germline CDR1 and CDR2: MNHNS and SASEGT. The CDR3 loop reads CASSEFSQPYGYTF. The CDR3 region has the DNA TGTGCCAGCAGTGAGTTCTCACAGCCCTATGGCTACACCTTC.

The rearrangement uses TRBV20-1 and TRBJ1-1; 8 positions agree with TRBD1. The CDR3 loop spans 14 amino acids. Germline V CDR1 and CDR2: DFQATT, SNEGSKA (reference sequence). The J segment lost 4 bases and the V segment lost 0 bases, leaving 4 bases of the junction unmatched. The CDR3 DNA reads as TGCAGTGCTAGAGATTGGACAGGGAGCACTGAAGCTTTCTTT. Translating gives CSARDWTGSTEAFF.

Relative to its sample, this clonotype is large. V gene TRBV5-6 combines with J gene TRBJ2-3; no clear D gene. CDR1 SGHDT and CDR2 YYEEEE come from the germline V gene. V shed 1 base and J shed 2 bases, with 8 bases lying between them. There are 14 residues in the CDR3. CDR3 protein: CASSLKDPTDTQYF. The CDR3 coding sequence is TGTGCCAGCAGCTTGAAGGACCCCACAGATACGCAGTATTTT.